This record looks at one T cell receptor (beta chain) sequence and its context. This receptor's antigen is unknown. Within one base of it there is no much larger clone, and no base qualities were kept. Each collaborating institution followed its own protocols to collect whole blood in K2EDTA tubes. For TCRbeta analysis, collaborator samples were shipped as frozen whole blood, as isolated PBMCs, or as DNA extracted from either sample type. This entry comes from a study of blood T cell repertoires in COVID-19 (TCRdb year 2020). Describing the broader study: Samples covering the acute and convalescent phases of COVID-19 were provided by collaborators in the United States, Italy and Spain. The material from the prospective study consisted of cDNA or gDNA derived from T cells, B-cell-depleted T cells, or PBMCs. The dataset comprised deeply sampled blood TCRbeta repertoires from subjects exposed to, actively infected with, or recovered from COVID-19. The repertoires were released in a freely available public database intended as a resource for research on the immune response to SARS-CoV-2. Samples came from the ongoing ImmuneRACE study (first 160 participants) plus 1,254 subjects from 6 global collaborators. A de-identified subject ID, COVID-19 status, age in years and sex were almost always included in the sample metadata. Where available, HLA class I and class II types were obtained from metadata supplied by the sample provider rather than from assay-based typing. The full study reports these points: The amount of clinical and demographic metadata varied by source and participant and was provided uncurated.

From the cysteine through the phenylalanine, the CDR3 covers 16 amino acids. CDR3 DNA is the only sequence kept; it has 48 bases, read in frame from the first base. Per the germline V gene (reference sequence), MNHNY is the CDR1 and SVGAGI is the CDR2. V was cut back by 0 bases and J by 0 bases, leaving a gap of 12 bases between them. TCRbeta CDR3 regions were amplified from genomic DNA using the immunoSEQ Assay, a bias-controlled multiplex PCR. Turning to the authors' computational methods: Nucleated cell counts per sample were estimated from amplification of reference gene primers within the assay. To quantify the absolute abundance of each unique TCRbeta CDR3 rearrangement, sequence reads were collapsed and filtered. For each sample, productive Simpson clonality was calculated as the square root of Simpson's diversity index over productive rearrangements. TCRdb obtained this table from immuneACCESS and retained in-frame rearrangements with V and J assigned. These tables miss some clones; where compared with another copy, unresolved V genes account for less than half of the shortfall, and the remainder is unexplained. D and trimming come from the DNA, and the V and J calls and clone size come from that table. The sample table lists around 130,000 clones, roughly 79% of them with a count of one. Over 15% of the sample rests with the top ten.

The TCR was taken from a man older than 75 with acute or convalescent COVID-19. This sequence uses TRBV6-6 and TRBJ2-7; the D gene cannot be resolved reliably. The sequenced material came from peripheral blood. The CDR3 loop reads CASSYSTRISSYEQYF. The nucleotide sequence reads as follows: TGTGCCAGCAGTTACTCGACCAGGATCTCCTCCTACGAGCAGTACTTC.